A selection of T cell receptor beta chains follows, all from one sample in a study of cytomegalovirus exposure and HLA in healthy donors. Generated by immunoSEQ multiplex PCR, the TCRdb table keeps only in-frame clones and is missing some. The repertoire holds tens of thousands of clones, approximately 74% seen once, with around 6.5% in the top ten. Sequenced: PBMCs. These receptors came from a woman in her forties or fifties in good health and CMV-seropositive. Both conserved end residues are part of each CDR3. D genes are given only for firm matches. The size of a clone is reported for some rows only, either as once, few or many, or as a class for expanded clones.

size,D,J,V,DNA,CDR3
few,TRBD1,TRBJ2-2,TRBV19,TGTGCCAGTAGTCCTCGCTCGGGACAGGGGGCGCCCGGGGAGCTGTTTTTT,CASSPRSGQGAPGELFF
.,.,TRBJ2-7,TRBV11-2,TGTGCCAGCAGCTTACTAGTTCTAGGCGAGCAGTACTTC,CASSLLVLGEQYF
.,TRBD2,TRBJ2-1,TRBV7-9,TGTGCCAGCAGCTTAGCGGGACTAGCGGAGAGCTCCTACAATGAGCAGTTCTTC,CASSLAGLAESSYNEQFF
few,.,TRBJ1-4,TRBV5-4,TGTGCCAGCAGCCGGTCCGGGACACAAGAAAAACTGTTTTTT,CASSRSGTQEKLFF
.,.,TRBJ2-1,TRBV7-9,TGTGCCAGCAGCTTGTTGAGCTCCTACAATGAGCAGTTCTTC,CASSLLSSYNEQFF
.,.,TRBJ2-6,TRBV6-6,TGTGCCAGCAGTTACTCGCGGGGGGCCAACGTCCTGACTTTC,CASSYSRGANVLTF
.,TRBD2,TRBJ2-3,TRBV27,TGTGCCAGCAGTTCCGCCCTAGCGGGGCTCACAGATACGCAGTATTTT,CASSSALAGLTDTQYF
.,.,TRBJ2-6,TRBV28,TGTGCCAGCAGAAGGGGTGGGGCCAACGTCCTGACTTTC,CASRRGGANVLTF
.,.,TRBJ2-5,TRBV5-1,TGCGCCAGCAGCCAAGGACAGGCCGAGGGACTCCAGTACTTC,CASSQGQAEGLQYF
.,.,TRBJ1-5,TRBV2,TGTGCCAGCAGTGAAGGACATCTCAATCAGCCCCAGCATTTT,CASSEGHLNQPQHF
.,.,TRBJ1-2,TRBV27,TGTGCCAGCAGGGGGTTGGGGACATCCTATGGCTACACCTTC,CASRGLGTSYGYTF
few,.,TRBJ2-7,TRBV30,TGTGCCTGGAGTGGAGGGGACATCTTGAGCGAGCAGTACTTC,CAWSGGDILSEQYF
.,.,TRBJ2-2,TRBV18,TGTGCCAGCTCATATGACACCGGGGAGCTGTTTTTT,CASSYDTGELFF
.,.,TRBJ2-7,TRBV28,TGTGCCAGCAGTGGCGGTGCACCCAGCTACGAGCAGTACTTC,CASSGGAPSYEQYF
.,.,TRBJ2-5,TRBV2,TGTGCCAGCAGTGAACGTCGGTCCCAAGAGACCCAGTACTTC,CASSERRSQETQYF
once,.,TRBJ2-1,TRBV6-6,TGTGCCAGCAGGGACTCAGGTACGGTCTACAATGAGCAGTTCTTC,CASRDSGTVYNEQFF
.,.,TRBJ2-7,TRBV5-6,TGTGCCAGCAGCTTGGGACGGGGGAGGCCGAGGTACGAGCAGTACTTC,CASSLGRGRPRYEQYF
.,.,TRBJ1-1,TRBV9,TGTGCCAGCAGCAAAGGACAGAGAACCAACACTGAAGCTTTCTTT,CASSKGQRTNTEAFF
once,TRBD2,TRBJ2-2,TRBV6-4,TGTGCCAGCAAGAAGCTAGCGGGAGAAACCGGGGAGCTGTTTTTT,CASKKLAGETGELFF
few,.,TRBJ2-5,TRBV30,TGTGCCTGGAGTGGGTCAGGAGGAGAGACCCAGTACTTC,CAWSGSGGETQYF
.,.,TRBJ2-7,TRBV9,TGTGCCAGCAGCCCGGACGGGAAATACGAGCAGTACTTC,CASSPDGKYEQYF
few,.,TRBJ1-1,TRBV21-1,TGTGCCAGCATCCAAGGGGGTAAAAACACTGAAGCTTTCTTT,CASIQGGKNTEAFF
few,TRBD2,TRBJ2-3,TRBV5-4,TGTGCCAGCAGCGAGGGACTAGCGGGAGACACAGATACGCAGTATTTT,CASSEGLAGDTDTQYF
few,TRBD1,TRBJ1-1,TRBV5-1,TGCGCCAGCAGCCTCTGGACAGGCACTGAAGCTTTCTTT,CASSLWTGTEAFF
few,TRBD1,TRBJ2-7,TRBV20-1,TGCAGTGCTACAGGGGGCTACGAGCAGTACTTC,CSATGGYEQYF
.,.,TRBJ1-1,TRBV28,TGTGCCAGCAGCCCTAACGCTGAAGCTTTCTTT,CASSPNAEAFF
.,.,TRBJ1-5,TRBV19,TGTGCCAGTAGCCCGGACCGGGATACGGCCCAGCATTTT,CASSPDRDTAQHF
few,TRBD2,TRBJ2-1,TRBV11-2,TGTGCCAGCAGCTCCACCGGGACTAGCTTCGATGAGCAGTTCTTC,CASSSTGTSFDEQFF
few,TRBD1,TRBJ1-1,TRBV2,TGTGCCAGCAGGGTACAGGGGGCGGGCACTGAAGCTTTCTTT,CASRVQGAGTEAFF
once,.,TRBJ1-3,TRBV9,TGTGCCAGCAGCGCCCGAGTAGGACTCGGCTCTGGAAACACCATATATTTT,CASSARVGLGSGNTIYF
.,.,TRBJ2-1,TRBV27,TGTGCCAGCGCAGGGGCGGGTGAGCAGTTCTTC,CASAGAGEQFF
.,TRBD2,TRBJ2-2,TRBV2,TGTGCCAGCAGTATTTCCGGGACTAGCCCGACCGGGGAGCTGTTTTTT,CASSISGTSPTGELFF
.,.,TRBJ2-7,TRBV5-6,TGTGCCAGCAGCCTCCGGGGCTCCTACGAGCAGTACTTC,CASSLRGSYEQYF
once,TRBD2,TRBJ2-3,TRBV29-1,TGCAGCGTTGTCGGACTAGCGGCTCCGGATACGCAGTATTTT,CSVVGLAAPDTQYF
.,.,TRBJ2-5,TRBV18,TGTGCCAGCTCACCTCGCGTCGAGGGGACCCAGTACTTC,CASSPRVEGTQYF
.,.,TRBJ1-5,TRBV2,TGTGCCAGCAGTGCATCCAGGGGATATCAGCCCCAGCATTTT,CASSASRGYQPQHF
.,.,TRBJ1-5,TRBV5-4,TGTGCCAGCAGCGTGGACGGGAGTCGGTCTCAGCCCCAGCATTTT,CASSVDGSRSQPQHF
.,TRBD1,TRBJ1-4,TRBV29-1,TGCAGCGGATCTGACAGGGGGAATGAAAAACTGTTTTTT,CSGSDRGNEKLFF
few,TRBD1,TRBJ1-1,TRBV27,TGTGCCAGCAGTTTATCAGGGAAAGGACAGGGAAAAACTGAAGCTTTCTTT,CASSLSGKGQGKTEAFF
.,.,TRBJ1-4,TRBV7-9,TGTGCCAGCAGCCTTGTTGAAAAACTGTTTTTT,CASSLVEKLFF
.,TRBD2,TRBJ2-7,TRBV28,TGTGCCAGCGCGGGAGGTATGCTAGGTGAGCAGTACTTC,CASAGGMLGEQYF
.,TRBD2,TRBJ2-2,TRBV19,TGTGCCAGTAGTATCTCTAGCGGGAGGGCCAGAACCGGGGAGCTGTTTTTT,CASSISSGRARTGELFF
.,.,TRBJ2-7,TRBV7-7,TGTGCTAGCAGCCCCTATCGAGGCTCCTACGAGCAGTACTTC,CASSPYRGSYEQYF
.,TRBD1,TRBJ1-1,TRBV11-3,TGTGCCAGCAGCACGCGACAGGGGCACTCTGATGTAGCTTTCTTT,CASSTRQGHSDVAFF
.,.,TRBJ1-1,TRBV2,TGTGCCAGCCTAGAGTGGTCACTTCAGAACACTGAAGCTTTCTTT,CASLEWSLQNTEAFF
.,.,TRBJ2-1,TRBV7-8,TGTGCCAGCAGCTTTGGCCAGGGGAATGAGCAGTTCTTC,CASSFGQGNEQFF